The 5 T cell receptor beta chains reported below all come from one sample, sequenced in a study of beta chain features in type 1 diabetes listed by TCRdb under 2018. The library came from the immunoSEQ multiplex PCR assay. The High Capacity cDNA Reverse Transcription Kit was used to reverse transcribe all of the isolated RNA, meaning that expressed TCRB transcripts were what got sequenced. TCRdb limited this immuneACCESS table to in-frame rearrangements with V and J called. A share of clones is missing; checked studies link under half to unresolved V genes, and the rest is unexplained. The sample yields 350,000 or so clones; around a fifth were counted once. Of the sample, 0.044% falls within the top ten clones. The sequencing input was naive CD4+ T cells from blood. The cell subset or site label of this sample denotes: true naive CD4+ T cells. The receptors come from a woman aged 18-35 years in good health.

The chain employs TRBV2 and TRBJ1-4; TRBD1 is a possible D gene (5 bases). Trimming took 7 bases from V and 4 from J, leaving 13 bases between them. Germline V gene sequence: CDR1 SNHLY, CDR2 FYNNEI. The length of the CDR3 is 14 residues. The CDR3 nucleotides read TGTGCCAGCAAACTGGGGCAGTTTAATGAAAAACTGTTTTTT. It codes for CASKLGQFNEKLFF.

This chain links TRBV7-2 with TRBJ2-1; D gene ambiguous. Germline lookup yields CDR1 SGHTA and CDR2 FQGNSA. Trimming cost V 3 bases and J 9 bases, with 9 bases left between them. The CDR3 is made up of 12 amino acids. The DNA of the CDR3 is TGTGCCAGCAGCTTCACGGTGATTGAGCAGTTCTTC. Its translation is CASSFTVIEQFF.

The V gene is TRBV4-1, the J gene TRBJ2-7, with a possible D match to TRBD1 (6 bases). CDR1 MGHRA and CDR2 YSYEKL come from the germline V gene. The CDR3 consists of 16 residues. The V end lost 0 bases, the J end lost 3 bases, and 15 bases lay between the germline ends. CDR3 protein: CASSQEGTRRDYEQYF. The CDR3 DNA follows: TGCGCCAGCAGCCAAGAGGGGACACGTAGAGACTACGAGCAGTACTTC.

This clone showed up just a few times. The chain's CDR3 is CASSEPLSTGRVEAFF. The CDR3 DNA is TGTGCCAGCAGTGAACCCCTCTCGACAGGTCGTGTTGAAGCTTTCTTT. The chain links TRBV2 to TRBJ1-1; D is possibly TRBD1 (6 bases). From germline, CDR1 is SNHLY and CDR2 FYNNEI. The CDR3 sequence is 16 residues long. Trimming cost V 2 bases and J 7 bases, with 20 bases left between them.

As DNA, the CDR3 is TGTGCCAGTAGTGCCCAGATTTACACTGAAGCTTTCTTT. Translation: CASSAQIYTEAFF. The gene calls are TRBV19 and TRBJ1-1, with D hard to call. V was clipped by 5 bases and J by 3 bases, with 10 bases between them. The CDR3 covers 13 residues. Germline V gives CDR1 LNHDA, CDR2 SQIVND (reference sequence).